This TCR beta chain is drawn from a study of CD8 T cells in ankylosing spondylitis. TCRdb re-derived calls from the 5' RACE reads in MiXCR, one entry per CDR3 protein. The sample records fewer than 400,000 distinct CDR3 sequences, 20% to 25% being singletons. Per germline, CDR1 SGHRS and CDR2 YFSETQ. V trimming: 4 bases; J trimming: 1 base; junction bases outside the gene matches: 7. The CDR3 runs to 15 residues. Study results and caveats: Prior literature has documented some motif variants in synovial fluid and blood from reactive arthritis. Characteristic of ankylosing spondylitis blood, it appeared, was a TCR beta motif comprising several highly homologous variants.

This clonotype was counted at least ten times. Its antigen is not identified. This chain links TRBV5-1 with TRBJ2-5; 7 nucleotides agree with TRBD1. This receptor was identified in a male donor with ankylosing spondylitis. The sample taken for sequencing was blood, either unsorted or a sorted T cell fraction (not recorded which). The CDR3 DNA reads TGCGCCAGCAGCCTCCGAGGGGGCCCCCAAGAGACCCAGTACTTC. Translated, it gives CASSLRGGPQETQYF.